The entry below describes one T cell receptor (beta chain). Its target is not known. CDR1 MNHEY and CDR2 SVGAGI come from the germline V gene. V dropped 8 bases and J dropped 11 bases, with 10 bases sitting between them. The CDR3 runs to 10 residues. Treatment meaning: 15 to 20 received Ad26.COV2.S at low or high dose, single or two shots; about 5 received placebo; per-sample allocation not given. Sample collection was performed on day 63 after the first vaccine or placebo injection. The sample is drawn from a study of Ad26.COV2.S vaccination and SARS-CoV-2 variants. Study at large: Ad26.COV2.S given intramuscularly, once or twice 56 days apart. Findings of the study overall: People who got the vaccine had more spike-specific TCR breadth than people who got placebo. Reported post-vaccination CD8+ and CD4+ T cell responses to spike showed substantial breadth. Recipients of vaccine and of placebo showed similar breadth of their non-spike TCR repertoires.

TCRdb's copy holds only in-frame clones and misses some; the assay was immunoSEQ multiplex PCR. The sample has approximately 240,000 clones, approximately 90% seen once. Sequenced material: peripheral blood, taken in a trial of Ad26.COV2.S vaccine versus placebo. This TCR was recovered from a person between 18 and 65 years old who received the Ad26.COV2.S COVID-19 vaccine or a placebo. The V and J genes are TRBV6-5 and TRBJ1-5; possible D gene TRBD1, 5 bases. The CDR3 spells CASGRGTQHF. The CDR3 DNA is TGTGCCAGCGGGCGGGGGACCCAGCATTTT.